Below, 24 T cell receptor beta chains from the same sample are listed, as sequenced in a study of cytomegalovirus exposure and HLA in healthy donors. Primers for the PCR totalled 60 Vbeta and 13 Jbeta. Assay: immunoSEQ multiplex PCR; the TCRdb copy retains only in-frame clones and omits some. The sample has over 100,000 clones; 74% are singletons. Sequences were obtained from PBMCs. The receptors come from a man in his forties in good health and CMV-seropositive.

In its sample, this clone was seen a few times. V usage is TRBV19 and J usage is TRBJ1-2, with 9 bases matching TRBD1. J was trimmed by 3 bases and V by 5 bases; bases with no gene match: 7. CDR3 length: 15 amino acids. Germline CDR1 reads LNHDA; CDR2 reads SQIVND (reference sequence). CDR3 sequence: CASSLTGGKYYGYTF. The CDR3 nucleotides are TGTGCCAGTAGTCTTACAGGGGGCAAATACTATGGCTACACCTTC.

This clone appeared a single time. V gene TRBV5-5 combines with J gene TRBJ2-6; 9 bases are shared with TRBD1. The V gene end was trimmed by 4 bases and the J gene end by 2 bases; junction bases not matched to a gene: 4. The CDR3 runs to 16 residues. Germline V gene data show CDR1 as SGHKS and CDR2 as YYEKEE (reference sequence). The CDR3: CASSPGQGTGANVLTF. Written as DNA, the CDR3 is TGTGCCAGCAGCCCGGGACAGGGCACTGGGGCCAACGTCCTGACTTTC.

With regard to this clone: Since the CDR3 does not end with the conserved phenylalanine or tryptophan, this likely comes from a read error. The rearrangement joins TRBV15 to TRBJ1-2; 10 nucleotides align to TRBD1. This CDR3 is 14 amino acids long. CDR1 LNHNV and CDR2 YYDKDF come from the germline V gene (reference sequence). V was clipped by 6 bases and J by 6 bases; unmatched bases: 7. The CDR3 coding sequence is TGTGCCACCAGTGGGGACAGGGGCGGAGATGGCTACACCCTC. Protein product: CATSGDRGGDGYTL.

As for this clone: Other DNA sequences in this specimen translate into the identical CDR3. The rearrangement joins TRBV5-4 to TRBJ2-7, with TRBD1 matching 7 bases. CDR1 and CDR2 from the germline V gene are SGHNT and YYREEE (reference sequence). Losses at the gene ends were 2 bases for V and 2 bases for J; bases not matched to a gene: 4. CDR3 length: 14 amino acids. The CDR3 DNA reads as TGTGCCAGCAGCTTCCCGGGACAGCCCTACGAGCAGTACTTC. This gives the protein CASSFPGQPYEQYF.

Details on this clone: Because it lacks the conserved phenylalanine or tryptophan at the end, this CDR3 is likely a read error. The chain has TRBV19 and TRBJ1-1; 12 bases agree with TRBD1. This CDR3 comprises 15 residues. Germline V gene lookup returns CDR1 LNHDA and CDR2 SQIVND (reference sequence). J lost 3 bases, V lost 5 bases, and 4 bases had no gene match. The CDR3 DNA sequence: TGTGCCAGTAGTGGGGACAGGGGGCTTTACACTGAAGCTTTCCTT. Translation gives CASSGDRGLYTEAFL.

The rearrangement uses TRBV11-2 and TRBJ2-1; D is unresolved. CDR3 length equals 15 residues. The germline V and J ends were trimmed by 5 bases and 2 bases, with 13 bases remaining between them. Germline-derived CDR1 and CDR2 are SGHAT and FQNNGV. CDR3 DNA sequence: TGTGCCAGCAGCGACGGCCCAGGAACCTACAATGAGCAGTTCTTC. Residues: CASSDGPGTYNEQFF.

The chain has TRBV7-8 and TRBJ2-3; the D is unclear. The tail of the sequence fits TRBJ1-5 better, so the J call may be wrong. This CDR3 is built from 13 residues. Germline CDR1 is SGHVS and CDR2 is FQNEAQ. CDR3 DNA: TGTGCCAGCAGCTTAAAAGGAGAGGGCCCCCAGCATTTT. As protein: CASSLKGEGPQHF.

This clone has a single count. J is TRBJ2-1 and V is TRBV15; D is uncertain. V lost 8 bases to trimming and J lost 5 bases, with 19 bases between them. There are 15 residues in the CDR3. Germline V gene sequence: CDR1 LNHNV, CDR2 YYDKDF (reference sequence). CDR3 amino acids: CATQLAASFDNEQFF. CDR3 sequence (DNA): TGTGCCACCCAACTGGCGGCCTCTTTCGACAATGAGCAGTTCTTC.

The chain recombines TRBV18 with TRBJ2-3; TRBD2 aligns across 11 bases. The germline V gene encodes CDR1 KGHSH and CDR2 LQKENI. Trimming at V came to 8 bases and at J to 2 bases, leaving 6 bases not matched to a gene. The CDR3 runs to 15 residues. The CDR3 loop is CASQPLAGVTDTQYF. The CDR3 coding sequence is TGTGCCAGCCAACCACTAGCGGGAGTCACAGATACGCAGTATTTT.

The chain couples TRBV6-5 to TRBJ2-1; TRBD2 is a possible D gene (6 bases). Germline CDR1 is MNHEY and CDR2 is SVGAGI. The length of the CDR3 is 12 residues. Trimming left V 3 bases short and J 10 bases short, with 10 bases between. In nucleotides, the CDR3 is TGTGCCAGCAGTTATAGACGGGAGGAGCAGTTCTTC. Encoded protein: CASSYRREEQFF.

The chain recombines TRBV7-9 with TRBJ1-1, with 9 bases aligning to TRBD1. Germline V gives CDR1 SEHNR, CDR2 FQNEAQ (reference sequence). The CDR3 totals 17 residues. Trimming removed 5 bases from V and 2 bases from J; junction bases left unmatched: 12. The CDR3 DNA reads TGTGCCAGCAGCCCCAGCGGGACAGGGAGGGGAAACACTGAAGCTTTCTTT. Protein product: CASSPSGTGRGNTEAFF. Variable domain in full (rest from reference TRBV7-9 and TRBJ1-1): DTGVSQNPRHKITKRGQNVTFRCDPISEHNRLYWYRQTLGQGPEFLTYFQNEAQLEKSRLLSDRFSAERPKGSFSTLEIQRTEQGDSAMYLCASSPSGTGRGNTEAFFGQGTRLTVV.

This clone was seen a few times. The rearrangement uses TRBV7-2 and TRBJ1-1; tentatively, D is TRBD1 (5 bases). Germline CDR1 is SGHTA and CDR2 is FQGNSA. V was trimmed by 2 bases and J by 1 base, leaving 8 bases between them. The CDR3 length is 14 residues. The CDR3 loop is CASSLSRANTEAFF. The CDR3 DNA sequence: TGTGCCAGCAGCTTAAGCAGGGCGAACACTGAAGCTTTCTTT.

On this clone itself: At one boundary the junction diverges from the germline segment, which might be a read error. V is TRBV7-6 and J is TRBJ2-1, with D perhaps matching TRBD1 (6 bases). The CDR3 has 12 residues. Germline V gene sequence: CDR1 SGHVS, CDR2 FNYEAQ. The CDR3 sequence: CASRLEGDEQFF. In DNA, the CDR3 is TGTGCCAGCCGCTTAGAGGGGGATGAGCAGTTCTTC. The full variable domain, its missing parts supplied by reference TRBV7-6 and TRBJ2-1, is GAGVSQSPRYKVTKRGQDVALRCDPISGHVSLYWYRQALGQGPEFLTYFNYEAQQDKSGLPNDRFSAERPEGSISTLTIQRTEQRDSAMYRCASRLEGDEQFFGPGTRLTVL.

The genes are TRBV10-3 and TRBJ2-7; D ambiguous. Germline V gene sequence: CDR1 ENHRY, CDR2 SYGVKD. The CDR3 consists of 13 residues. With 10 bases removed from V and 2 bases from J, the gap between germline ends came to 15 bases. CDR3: CATYKDGAYEQYF. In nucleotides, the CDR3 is TGTGCCACCTATAAAGACGGAGCCTACGAGCAGTACTTC.

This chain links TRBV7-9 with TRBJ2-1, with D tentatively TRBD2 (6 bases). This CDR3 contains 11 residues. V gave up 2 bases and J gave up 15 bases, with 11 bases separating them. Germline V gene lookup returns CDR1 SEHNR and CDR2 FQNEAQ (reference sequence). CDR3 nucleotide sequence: TGTGCCAGCAGCTTATCCGGAGGGTCGTTCTTC. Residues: CASSLSGGSFF.

CDR3 nucleotides: TGTGCCAGCAGATCCCACCGGGACAGGGTCAACGAGCAGTACTTC. Translating gives CASRSHRDRVNEQYF. The chain uses TRBV6-5 and TRBJ2-7; TRBD1 matches at 9 bases. Trimming cost V 6 bases and J 5 bases; bases outside gene matches: 11. There are 15 residues in the CDR3. Germline V lookup: CDR1 MNHEY, CDR2 SVGAGI.

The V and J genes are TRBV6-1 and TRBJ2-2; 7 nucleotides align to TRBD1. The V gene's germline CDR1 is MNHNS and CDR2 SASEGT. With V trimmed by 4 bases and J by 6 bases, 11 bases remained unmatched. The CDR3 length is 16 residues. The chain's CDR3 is CASSGPDGTVPGELFF. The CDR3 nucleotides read TGTGCCAGCAGTGGCCCCGATGGGACAGTTCCCGGGGAGCTGTTTTTT.

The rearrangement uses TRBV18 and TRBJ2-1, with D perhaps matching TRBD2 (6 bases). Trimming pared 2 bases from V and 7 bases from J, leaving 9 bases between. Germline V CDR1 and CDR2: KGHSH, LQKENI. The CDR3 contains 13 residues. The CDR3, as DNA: TGTGCCAGCTCACCAGTCCGGGGGAATGAGCAGTTCTTC. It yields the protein CASSPVRGNEQFF.

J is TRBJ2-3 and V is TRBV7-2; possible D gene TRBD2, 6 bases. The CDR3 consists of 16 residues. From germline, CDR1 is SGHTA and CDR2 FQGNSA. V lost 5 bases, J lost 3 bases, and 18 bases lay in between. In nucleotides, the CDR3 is TGTGCCAGCAGCATCCAGTTGGGGGGACCGACAGATACGCAGTATTTT. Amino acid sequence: CASSIQLGGPTDTQYF.

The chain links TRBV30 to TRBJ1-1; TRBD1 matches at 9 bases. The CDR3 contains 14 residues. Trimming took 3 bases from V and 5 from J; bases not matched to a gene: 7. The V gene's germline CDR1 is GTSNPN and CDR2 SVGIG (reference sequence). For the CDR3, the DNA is TGTGCCTGGAGCTTGGGGACAGGGCGGACTGAAGCTTTCTTT. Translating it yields CAWSLGTGRTEAFF.

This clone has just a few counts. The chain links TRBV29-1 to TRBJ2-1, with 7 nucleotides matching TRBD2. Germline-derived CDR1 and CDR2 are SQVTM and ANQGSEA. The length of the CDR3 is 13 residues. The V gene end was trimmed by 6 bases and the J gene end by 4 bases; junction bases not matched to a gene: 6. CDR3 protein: CSVWGLRYNEQFF. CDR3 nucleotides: TGCAGCGTGTGGGGACTACGATACAATGAGCAGTTCTTC.

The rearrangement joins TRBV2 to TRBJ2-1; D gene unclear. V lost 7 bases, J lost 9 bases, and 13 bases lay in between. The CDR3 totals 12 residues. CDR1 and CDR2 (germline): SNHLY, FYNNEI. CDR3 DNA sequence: TGTGCCAGCAATGTCGAGGATCGTGAGCAGTTCTTC. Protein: CASNVEDREQFF.

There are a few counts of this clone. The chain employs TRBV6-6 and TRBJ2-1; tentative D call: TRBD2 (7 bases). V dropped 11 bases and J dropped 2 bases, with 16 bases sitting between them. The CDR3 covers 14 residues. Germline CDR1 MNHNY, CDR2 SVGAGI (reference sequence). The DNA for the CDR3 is TGTGCCGTTAAAGGGGGAGGGGCCTACAATGAGCAGTTCTTC. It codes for CAVKGGGAYNEQFF.

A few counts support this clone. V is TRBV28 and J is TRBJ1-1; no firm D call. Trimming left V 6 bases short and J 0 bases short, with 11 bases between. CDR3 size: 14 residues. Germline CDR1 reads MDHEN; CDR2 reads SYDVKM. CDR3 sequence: CASSRGGMNTEAFF. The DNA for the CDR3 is TGTGCCAGCAGCCGGGGTGGAATGAACACTGAAGCTTTCTTT.